Detailed here is one TCR beta chain. The sample comes from a study of blood T cell repertoires in COVID-19. Across the whole study: The cDNA or gDNA used as material had been derived from T cells, B-cell-depleted T cells, or PBMCs.

As handled by the study authors: Amplification of reference gene primers provided the estimated nucleated cell counts. TCRdb's copy holds only in-frame clones and misses some; the assay was immunoSEQ multiplex PCR. V, J and clone size are those of that table, while D and trimming were read from the DNA. The table records over 150,000 clones, 70% to 90% of them present only once. The J segment lost 9 bases and the V segment lost 5 bases, leaving 15 bases of the junction unmatched. CDR3 length: 16 amino acids. The V gene's germline CDR1 is PRHDT and CDR2 FYEKMQ (reference sequence). This chain uses TRBV13 with TRBJ1-2, with 10 bases fitting TRBD1. Sequencing input: peripheral blood. This sequence originates from a man in his forties or fifties with active or convalescent COVID-19. In nucleotides, the CDR3 is TGTGCCAGCAGCACTAAGGCCTCCGGGACAGGGGCCCGCTACACCTTC. Its protein is CASSTKASGTGARYTF.